These T cell receptor beta chains were read from a single sample in a study of regulatory T cells in long-lasting Graves disease. TCRdb reprocessed the multiplex PCR reads with MiXCR, giving one entry per CDR3 protein. The sample lists roughly 560,000 distinct CDR3 sequences, approximately 12% seen once, with roughly 8.2% in the top ten. These data also formed part of another study, on T cells in Graves' hyperthyroidism and ophthalmopathy.

Source: peripheral blood mononuclear cells (PBMCs), taken at new diagnosis, from a patient treated with antithyroid drugs. Source of these receptors: a woman under 40 with Graves disease. CDR3s include the opening cysteine and the closing phenylalanine or tryptophan. The order of the fields is V gene, J gene, clone size, D gene, CDR3 length, CDR3 DNA, CDR3 protein. D genes are given only for firm matches. Some rows have no size entry. The others give once, few or many, or a class for an expanded clone.

>TRBV29-1|TRBJ1-1|many|TRBD1|16
TGCAGCGTTGAAAATCCCTCGGACAGGGGATACACTGAAGCTTTCTTT
CSVENPSDRGYTEAFF
>TRBV20-1|TRBJ2-7|many|NA|16
TGCAGTGCTAGAGATACTTCTTGGGGGGTGTGGCGCGAGCAGTACTTC
CSARDTSWGVWREQYF
>TRBV4-1|TRBJ2-3|few|TRBD2|18
TGCGCCAGCAGCCAAGTGTTTCGACTAGCGGCTAGCACAGATACGCAGTATTTT
CASSQVFRLAASTDTQYF
>TRBV7-2|TRBJ1-2|many|NA|14
TGTGCCAGCAGCCCCTTCAATGAAAACTATGGCTACACCTTC
CASSPFNENYGYTF
>TRBV6-1|TRBJ2-5|many|TRBD1|13
TGTGCCAGCAGACGGACAGGGGAAGAGACCCAGTACTTC
CASRRTGEETQYF
>TRBV20-1|TRBJ2-7|many|NA|15
TGCAGTGCTTATCAGGGGGGGGCCGGGACCTACGAGCAGTACTTC
CSAYQGGAGTYEQYF
>TRBV24-1|TRBJ1-1|many|NA|15
TGTGCCACCAGGGGACACGGGGCGGGGAACACTGAAGCTTTCTTT
CATRGHGAGNTEAFF
>TRBV6-2/TRBV6-3|TRBJ1-2|many|NA|13
TGTGCCAGCACGGACCGTACTAACTATGGCTACACCTTC
CASTDRTNYGYTF
>TRBV18|TRBJ2-1|NA|NA|13
TGTGCCAGCTCACCAACAGCGGCCAATGAGCAGTTCTTC
CASSPTAANEQFF
>TRBV4-3|TRBJ2-7|few|NA|16
TGCGCCAGCAGCCAAGGGATGGAGGGGGGAGTCTACGAGCAGTACTTC
CASSQGMEGGVYEQYF
>TRBV11-2|TRBJ2-1|few|TRBD2|17
TGTGCCAGCAGCTCTCGGACTAGCGGGAGCCGGTACAATGAGCAGTTCTTC
CASSSRTSGSRYNEQFF
>TRBV12-3/TRBV12-4|TRBJ2-4|NA|NA|13
TGTGCCAGCAGTGATCTGGACAAAAACATTCAGTACTTC
CASSDLDKNIQYF
>TRBV4-3|TRBJ1-3|few|TRBD1|16
TGCGCCAGCAGCCAAGAAGGCAGGGGGCCTGGAAACACCATATATTTT
CASSQEGRGPGNTIYF
>TRBV2|TRBJ2-3|many|TRBD2|18
TGTGCCAGCAAAGACGGGACTCGACTAGCGGGACTCGCAGATACGCAGTATTTT
CASKDGTRLAGLADTQYF
>TRBV29-1|TRBJ1-1|NA|NA|11
TGCAGCGCGGGCGAAGGCACTGAAGCTTTCTTT
CSAGEGTEAFF
>TRBV20-1|TRBJ2-5|NA|NA|12
TGCAGTGCTAGTGGGGGGTCTGCTCCCCAGTACTTC
CSASGGSAPQYF
>TRBV5-4|TRBJ1-1|few|NA|16
TGTGCCAGCAGCCCGACCCCCAGTGGGGGTAGCACTGAAGCTTTCTTT
CASSPTPSGGSTEAFF
>TRBV6-5|TRBJ2-7|many|NA|16
TGTGCCAGCAGTTTGGGCCCCGTCGCCCGGTCCTACGAGCAGTACTTC
CASSLGPVARSYEQYF
>TRBV11-2|TRBJ2-7|many|TRBD1|16
TGTGCCAGCAGCTTAGCCGGGACAGGGTCGTGGTACGAGCAGTACTTC
CASSLAGTGSWYEQYF
>TRBV2|TRBJ2-1|NA|NA|16
TGTGCCAGCAGTGTACGCGCGCGGAGCTCCTACAATGAGCAGTTCTTC
CASSVRARSSYNEQFF
>TRBV3-1|TRBJ2-1|many|TRBD2|17
TGTGCCAGCAGCCCGACCCCGACTAGCGGGAGCATGGGTGAGCAGTTCTTC
CASSPTPTSGSMGEQFF
>TRBV28|TRBJ2-3|many|NA|16
TGTGCCAGCAGTTTAGGAGCGGGACAGTTCGGAGATACGCAGTATTTT
CASSLGAGQFGDTQYF
>TRBV18|TRBJ2-7|many|NA|17
TGTGCCAGCTCACCACGGCTTACCAGCGGACTCACCTACGAGCAGTACTTC
CASSPRLTSGLTYEQYF
>TRBV27|TRBJ2-2|NA|TRBD2|19
TGTGCCAGCAGTTTCACGGGGCGACTAGCGGGGAAGAACACCGGGGAGCTGTTTTTT
CASSFTGRLAGKNTGELFF
>TRBV2|TRBJ1-1|NA|NA|14
TGTGCCAGCAGTGAAGACAGGGTCTCGACTGAAGCTTTCTTT
CASSEDRVSTEAFF
>TRBV11-2|TRBJ2-1|NA|TRBD2|17
TGTGCCAGCAGTTCCAAATGGACTAGCGGGAGTTGGAATGAGCAGTTCTTC
CASSSKWTSGSWNEQFF
>TRBV13|TRBJ2-7|many|NA|14
TGTGCCACAGCCGACGTTGGTACCTCCTACGAGCAGTACTTC
CATADVGTSYEQYF
>TRBV28|TRBJ1-1|NA|NA|17
TGTGCCAGCAGTTCTACCCGGTTGTTGGACAGTAACACTGAAGCTTTCTTT
CASSSTRLLDSNTEAFF
>TRBV12-3/TRBV12-4|TRBJ1-2|many|NA|16
TGTGCCAGCAGTTCTACCGGTCGTCCCGCTAACTATGGCTACACCTTC
CASSSTGRPANYGYTF
>TRBV6-1|TRBJ2-5|NA|TRBD1|14
TGTGCCAGCAGCTTGACAGGGGCGAAGGAGACCCAGTACTTC
CASSLTGAKETQYF
>TRBV12-5|TRBJ2-1|many|NA|14
TGTGCTAGTGGCTCAGTGACAGTTGAAAATGAGCAGTTCTTC
CASGSVTVENEQFF
>TRBV10-2|TRBJ1-5|NA|NA|14
TGCGCCAGCAGTGAGTCGTGGGGGGGTCAGCCCCAGCATTTT
CASSESWGGQPQHF
>TRBV30|TRBJ2-5|many|NA|12
TGTGCCTGGAGTGAAATAGGAGAGACCCAGTACTTC
CAWSEIGETQYF
>TRBV7-9|TRBJ2-2|few|TRBD2|17
TGTGCCAGCAGCCACCAAGGGAGGGGCAGAGACACCGGGGAGCTGTTTTTT
CASSHQGRGRDTGELFF
>TRBV18|TRBJ1-1|many|NA|12
TGTGCCAGCGACCCTGGGGGCACTGAAGCTTTCTTT
CASDPGGTEAFF
>TRBV19|TRBJ1-1|few|TRBD1|12
TGTGCCAGCCGGGACAGGGCGACTGAAGCTTTCTTT
CASRDRATEAFF
>TRBV12-3/TRBV12-4|TRBJ1-2|few|NA|12
TGTGCCAGCCGGGGGGATTTTTATGGCTACACCTTC
CASRGDFYGYTF
>TRBV4-2|TRBJ2-1|NA|TRBD2|16
TGTGCCAGCAGCCGTCCGGGACTAGCGACCTACAATGAGCAGTTCTTC
CASSRPGLATYNEQFF
>TRBV30|TRBJ1-4|many|NA|14
TGTGCCTGGAGTGTACGGGGGGGCAGAGAAAAACTGTTTTTT
CAWSVRGGREKLFF
>TRBV19|TRBJ2-1|few|NA|12
TGTGCCAGTACTGCAGGGTACAATGAGCAGTTCTTC
CASTAGYNEQFF
>TRBV10-3|TRBJ2-2|many|NA|16
TGTGCCATCAGTGAAGGAGGACAGCCTAACACCGGGGAGCTGTTTTTT
CAISEGGQPNTGELFF
>TRBV20-1|TRBJ2-5|many|NA|12
TGCAGTGCTAGACCCCCGGGGGAGACCCAGTACTTC
CSARPPGETQYF
>TRBV9|TRBJ2-7|few|TRBD1|15
TGTGCCAGCAGCCCAACCGGGACAGTCCTCTACGAGCAGTACTTC
CASSPTGTVLYEQYF
>TRBV6-5|TRBJ2-7|many|TRBD2|15
TGTGCCAGCAGTTACTCGACTAGCGGGAGTTTCGAGCAGTACTTC
CASSYSTSGSFEQYF
>TRBV24-1|TRBJ2-1|NA|NA|13
TGTGCCACCAGTGAGTGGACTGGGAATGAGCAGTTCTTC
CATSEWTGNEQFF